These T cell receptor beta chains were read from a single sample in a study of OX40 agonist ivuxolimab in advanced cancers. Data came from immunoSEQ multiplex PCR; TCRdb stores just in-frame clones and leaves some out. Of 50,000 to 70,000 clones in the sample, 75% to 90% were seen once. Source: CD4+ or CD8+ T cells sorted from blood, taken in a trial of the OX40 agonist ivuxolimab. The receptors come from an adult with an advanced solid tumor such as melanoma, head and neck, liver or kidney cancer. Both conserved end residues are part of each CDR3. The D gene is left open where the match is weak. Clone size is given for some rows only: seen once, a few or many times, or a class if the clone is expanded.

TRBV7-9	-	once	TRBJ1-1	CAYQAPTQNTEAFF	TGTGCGTATCAAGCCCCTACACAGAACACTGAAGCTTTCTTT
TRBV7-3	-	few	TRBJ2-5	CASSGTGDGAQYF	TGTGCCAGCAGCGGAACGGGTGATGGGGCCCAGTACTTC
TRBV19	-	-	TRBJ2-2	CASSRVPLGELFF	TGTGCCAGTAGCCGTGTCCCTCTCGGGGAGCTGTTTTTT
TRBV16	-	-	TRBJ2-7	CASSHRGSEQYF	TGTGCCAGCAGCCACAGGGGAAGCGAGCAGTACTTC
TRBV4-1	-	-	TRBJ2-7	CASSRQTGGGEQYF	TGCGCCAGCAGCCGGCAGACAGGTGGTGGCGAGCAGTACTTC
TRBV2	-	-	TRBJ2-2	CASTRGQPRELFF	TGTGCCAGCACGCGAGGACAGCCACGGGAGCTGTTTTTT
TRBV6-5	-	once	TRBJ2-7	CASSPGDPYYEQYF	TGTGCCAGCTCGCCCGGGGACCCCTACTACGAGCAGTACTTC
TRBV6-5	-	-	TRBJ2-3	CASSYEVDTQYF	TGTGCCAGCAGTTACGAGGTAGATACGCAGTATTTT
TRBV12-5	-	-	TRBJ1-1	CASGLAGWNTEAFF	TGTGCTAGTGGTTTGGCAGGTTGGAACACTGAAGCTTTCTTT
TRBV15	-	-	TRBJ2-7	CATSRDWGYEQYF	TGTGCCACCAGCAGAGATTGGGGGTACGAGCAGTACTTC
TRBV10-3	TRBD1	-	TRBJ2-7	CAISEPGQGYEQYF	TGTGCCATCAGTGAACCGGGACAGGGGTACGAGCAGTACTTC
TRBV9	TRBD1	once	TRBJ2-1	CASSEGTGTLGNEQFF	TGTGCCAGCAGCGAGGGGACAGGTACTTTGGGCAATGAGCAGTTCTTC
TRBV19	-	-	TRBJ1-5	CASSIARQINQPQHF	TGTGCCAGTAGTATCGCCCGGCAGATCAATCAGCCCCAGCATTTT
TRBV7-9	-	once	TRBJ2-1	CASSPSTGIYNEQFF	TGTGCCAGCAGCCCTTCAACCGGGATCTACAATGAGCAGTTCTTC
TRBV27	TRBD1	-	TRBJ2-7	CASSQGQGGSYEQYF	TGTGCCAGCAGTCAGGGACAGGGGGGCTCCTACGAGCAGTACTTC
TRBV28	-	-	TRBJ1-4	CASTLEWGGFEKLFF	TGTGCCAGCACCCTCGAATGGGGAGGGTTTGAAAAACTGTTTTTT
TRBV6-5	TRBD2	-	TRBJ2-3	CASSYARGGPDTQYF	TGTGCCAGCAGTTATGCGCGGGGAGGGCCAGATACGCAGTATTTT
TRBV28	TRBD2	-	TRBJ2-5	CASSPLLAERETQYF	TGTGCCAGCAGTCCATTACTAGCGGAACGAGAGACCCAGTACTTC
TRBV9	-	-	TRBJ2-4	CASSVGGPDIQYF	TGTGCCAGCAGCGTCGGGGGGCCCGACATTCAGTACTTC
TRBV2	-	-	TRBJ1-4	CAINRELGKLFF	TGTGCCATCAACAGGGAGCTGGGAAAACTGTTTTTT
TRBV5-6	-	few	TRBJ2-1	CASSLLHYNEQFF	TGTGCCAGCAGCTTGCTCCACTACAATGAGCAGTTCTTC
TRBV10-3	-	-	TRBJ2-7	CATSGKNYEQYF	TGTGCCACTTCCGGGAAGAACTACGAGCAGTACTTC
TRBV7-8	-	-	TRBJ2-2	CARGQMNTGELFF	TGTGCCCGAGGACAAATGAACACCGGGGAGCTGTTTTTT
TRBV5-5	TRBD1	-	TRBJ1-1	CASSFGTDFPFGAFF	TGTGCCAGCAGCTTCGGGACAGACTTTCCGTTTGGAGCTTTCTTT
TRBV19	-	-	TRBJ1-1	CASSILRNTEAFF	TGTGCCAGTAGTATACTCCGGAACACTGAAGCTTTCTTT
TRBV7-3	-	-	TRBJ2-5	CASSLRGEETQYF	TGTGCCAGCAGCTTAAGGGGGGAGGAGACCCAGTACTTC
TRBV6-4	-	few	TRBJ2-3	CASSEVGASTDTQYF	TGTGCCAGCAGTGAAGTGGGAGCGAGCACAGATACGCAGTATTTT
TRBV13	-	-	TRBJ1-2	CASSLGQGNYGYTF	TGTGCCAGCAGCTTAGGCCAGGGAAACTATGGCTACACCTTC
TRBV4-1	TRBD2	-	TRBJ2-2	CASSPRGLAGGTNTGELFF	TGCGCCAGCAGCCCACGAGGACTAGCGGGAGGAACGAACACCGGGGAGCTGTTTTTT
TRBV10-2	-	-	TRBJ1-1	CASSRSGTEAFF	TGCGCCAGCTCGCGGAGCGGGACTGAAGCTTTCTTT
TRBV4-1	-	few	TRBJ2-7	CASSQALDRRYEQYF	TGCGCCAGCAGCCAAGCCCTAGACAGGCGCTACGAGCAGTACTTC
TRBV7-9	TRBD1	-	TRBJ2-5	CASSQRTGEETQYF	TGTGCCAGCAGCCAGCGGACAGGGGAAGAGACCCAGTACTTC
TRBV13	TRBD2	-	TRBJ2-7	CATSIAGESYEQYF	TGTGCCACCTCGATAGCGGGAGAATCCTACGAGCAGTACTTC
TRBV19	-	medium-sized	TRBJ2-2	CASNDWEKDLFF	TGTGCCAGTAATGACTGGGAGAAGGATCTGTTTTTT
TRBV27	TRBD2	-	TRBJ2-1	CASTLTSGYLNEQFF	TGTGCCAGCACCCTAACTAGCGGATATTTAAATGAGCAGTTCTTC
TRBV30	-	-	TRBJ2-2	CAWSVSGELFF	TGTGCCTGGAGTGTTTCCGGGGAGCTGTTTTTT
TRBV5-6	TRBD2	-	TRBJ2-7	CASSWGGHEQYF	TGTGCCAGCAGCTGGGGGGGACACGAGCAGTACTTC
TRBV5-4	TRBD2	-	TRBJ2-1	CASSGRGVNNEQFF	TGTGCCAGCAGCGGGCGGGGGGTTAACAATGAGCAGTTCTTC
TRBV25-1	-	once	TRBJ2-7	CASSEIGSYEQYF	TGTGCCAGCAGTGAAATAGGGTCCTACGAGCAGTACTTC
TRBV7-9	TRBD1	-	TRBJ2-7	CASSLGQGPDEQYF	TGTGCCAGCAGCCTGGGACAGGGGCCCGACGAGCAGTACTTC
TRBV5-6	TRBD1	-	TRBJ1-6	CASSTRQGSHSYNSPLHF	TGTGCCAGCAGCACCAGACAGGGTTCCCACTCCTATAATTCACCCCTCCACTTT
TRBV29-1	-	-	TRBJ2-7	CSVGNEFSYEQYF	TGCAGCGTTGGGAATGAATTCTCCTACGAGCAGTACTTC
TRBV29-1	-	-	TRBJ1-1	CSVEGAEGEAFF	TGCAGCGTTGAAGGTGCGGAGGGGGAAGCTTTCTTT
TRBV4-1	-	-	TRBJ2-7	CASSQGRAYEQYF	TGCGCCAGCAGCCAAGGACGGGCCTACGAGCAGTACTTC
TRBV5-4	-	-	TRBJ1-6	CASSLASLDSPLHF	TGTGCCAGCAGCTTGGCGAGTTTGGATTCACCCCTCCACTTT
TRBV11-2	-	-	TRBJ2-1	CASSLGWGRVNEQFF	TGTGCCAGCAGCTTAGGGTGGGGAAGGGTGAATGAGCAGTTCTTC
TRBV7-8	-	-	TRBJ2-1	CASSKSSYNEQFF	TGTGCCAGCAGCAAAAGCTCCTACAATGAGCAGTTCTTC
TRBV6-1	TRBD1	-	TRBJ1-2	CASSDRPNPGQPLYGYTF	TGTGCCAGCAGTGACCGCCCAAATCCGGGACAGCCTCTTTATGGCTACACCTTC
TRBV9	TRBD2	-	TRBJ2-7	CASSLAGGPNEQYF	TGTGCCAGCAGCTTGGCGGGAGGGCCGAACGAGCAGTACTTC
TRBV19	TRBD1	once	TRBJ2-7	CARDRKTYEQYF	TGTGCCAGGGACAGGAAAACCTACGAGCAGTACTTC
TRBV11-2	TRBD2	-	TRBJ2-7	CASSSRTSGSYEQYF	TGTGCCAGCAGCTCCCGGACTAGCGGGAGTTACGAGCAGTACTTC
TRBV5-4	TRBD1	-	TRBJ1-4	CASSFQGGEKLFF	TGTGCCAGCAGCTTTCAGGGGGGGGAAAAACTGTTTTTT
TRBV5-6	TRBD1	-	TRBJ2-7	CASSSGQGYEQYF	TGTGCCAGCAGCAGCGGACAGGGCTACGAGCAGTACTTC
TRBV27	-	once	TRBJ2-7	CASSLVRGYEQYF	TGTGCCAGCAGTTTGGTACGGGGATACGAGCAGTACTTC
TRBV10-2	-	-	TRBJ2-5	CASSESAETQYF	TGCGCCAGCAGTGAGTCGGCGGAGACCCAGTACTTC
TRBV6-1	-	few	TRBJ1-3	CASSEQGGKNTIYF	TGTGCCAGCAGCGAACAGGGAGGTAAAAACACCATATATTTT